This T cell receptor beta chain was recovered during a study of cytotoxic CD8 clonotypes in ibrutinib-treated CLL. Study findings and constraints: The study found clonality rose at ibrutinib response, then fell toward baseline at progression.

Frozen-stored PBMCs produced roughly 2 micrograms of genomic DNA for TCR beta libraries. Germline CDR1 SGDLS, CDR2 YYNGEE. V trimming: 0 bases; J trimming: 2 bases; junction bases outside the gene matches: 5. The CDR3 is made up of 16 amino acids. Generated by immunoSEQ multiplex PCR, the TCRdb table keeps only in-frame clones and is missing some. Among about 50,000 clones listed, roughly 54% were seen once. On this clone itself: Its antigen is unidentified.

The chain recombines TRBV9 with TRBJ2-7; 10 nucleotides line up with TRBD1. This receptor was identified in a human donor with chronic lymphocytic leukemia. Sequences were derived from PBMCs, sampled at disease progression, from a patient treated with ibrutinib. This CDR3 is CASSVGQGASAYEQYF. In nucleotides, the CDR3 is TGTGCCAGCAGCGTAGGACAGGGGGCCTCCGCCTACGAGCAGTACTTC.